The 11 T cell receptor beta chains given below trace back to one sample, sequenced in a study of cytotoxic CD8 clonotypes in ibrutinib-treated CLL (dated by TCRdb to the early 2020s). Library generation was performed with the immunoSEQ multiplex PCR assay. The table was pulled from immuneACCESS by TCRdb, which kept in-frame rearrangements only. Such tables lose some clones; where checked, under half of the loss comes from unresolved V genes, and the rest has no known cause. This sample is represented by around 300,000 clones; about 80% of them were singletons. Jointly, the top ten make up about 6.7% of the sample. Sequences were derived from PBMCs, sampled before ibrutinib treatment. The receptor source for this set is a human donor with chronic lymphocytic leukemia.

V and J are TRBV1 and TRBJ2-3; whether TRBD2, the table's D call, matches the DNA was not checked. TRBV1 constitutes a pseudogene. CDR3 size: 19 residues. The CDR3 region has the DNA TGCACCAGCAGCCAAGAACCCCATCAGCTGGCGGGGGCTCGGGATACGCAGTATTTT. Protein sequence: CTSSQEPHQLAGARDTQYF.

The J gene is TRBJ2-1, the V gene TRBV4-1; D gene unclear. The CDR3 has 14 residues. Per germline, CDR1 MGHRA and CDR2 YSYEKL. Trimming left V 4 bases short and J 7 bases short, with 14 bases between. The CDR3 region has the DNA TGCGCCAGCAGCCGAGACAAAGTGGGAAATGAGCAGTTCTTC. Its translation is CASSRDKVGNEQFF.

This clone was seen more than once but under ten times. The CDR3 DNA follows: TGTGCCAGCAGCTTAAATCTAGCGGGAAACACCGGGGAGCTGTTTTTT. It yields the protein CASSLNLAGNTGELFF. The chain couples TRBV11-1 to TRBJ2-2; TRBD2 aligns across 9 bases. The CDR3 is 16 residues long. V lost 2 bases to trimming and J lost 2 bases; unmatched junction nucleotides: 3. The germline V gene has CDR1 SGHAT and CDR2 FQDESV (reference sequence).

The chain carries TRBV9 and TRBJ1-1; D unresolved. The CDR3 is 13 residues long. The V gene lost 3 bases and the J gene lost 4 bases, with 10 bases spanning the gap. The germline V gene encodes CDR1 SGDLS and CDR2 YYNGEE. For the CDR3, the DNA is TGTGCCAGCAGCGCGCAGCGTAGCACTGAAGCTTTCTTT. It codes for CASSAQRSTEAFF. The whole variable domain, filled in from reference TRBV9 and TRBJ1-1, reads DSGVTQTPKHLITATGQRVTLRCSPRSGDLSVYWYQQSLDQGLQFLIQYYNGEERAKGNILERFSAQQFPDLHSELNLSSLELGDSALYFCASSAQRSTEAFFGQGTRLTVV.

The V call is TRBV27, the J call TRBJ2-2, with 9 bases lining up with TRBD2. V shed 2 bases and J 6 bases; nucleotides not matched to a gene: 7. The CDR3 extends over 16 amino acids. Germline CDR1 and CDR2: MNHEY and SMNVEV (reference sequence). The CDR3 nucleotides are TGTGCCAGCAGTTTAGGGGGACTAGCCGCGGCCGGGGAGCTGTTTTTT. It specifies CASSLGGLAAAGELFF.

The rearrangement links TRBV9 to TRBJ2-7; D gene ambiguous. The CDR3 runs to 15 residues. Per the germline V gene, CDR1 is SGDLS and CDR2 is YYNGEE. The V end lost 0 bases, the J end lost 2 bases, and 12 bases lay between the germline ends. The CDR3 loop reads CASSVATSSAYEQYF. The CDR3 DNA is TGTGCCAGCAGCGTAGCTACGAGTTCCGCCTACGAGCAGTACTTC.

This clone turned up a few times. The V call is TRBV7-3, the J call TRBJ2-3; TRBD2 agrees at 9 bases. Germline trimming cut 3 bases from V and 1 base from J; bases unmatched to any gene: 2. This CDR3 comprises 15 residues. Germline V gene lookup returns CDR1 SGHTA and CDR2 FQGTGA. CDR3 sequence reads: CASSFIAGGTDTQYF. The CDR3 DNA is TGTGCCAGCAGCTTCATAGCGGGGGGCACAGATACGCAGTATTTT.

This clone has a single count. The gene calls are TRBV7-9 and TRBJ2-3; 8 bases map to TRBD2. The CDR3 is 16 residues long. Germline values: CDR1 SEHNR, CDR2 FQNEAQ (reference sequence). The V segment lost 5 bases and the J segment 0 bases; nucleotides outside the gene matches: 7. CDR3 amino acids: CASSRGIAGSTDTQYF. The CDR3 region has the DNA TGTGCCAGCAGCAGAGGCATAGCGGGAAGCACAGATACGCAGTATTTT.

The J gene is TRBJ2-3, the V gene TRBV9; 14 bases line up with TRBD2. The junction had 4 bases not matched to a gene; V was cut back by 0 bases and J by 1 base. CDR3 length: 18 amino acids. Germline V gene lookup returns CDR1 SGDLS and CDR2 YYNGEE. CDR3 sequence reads: CASSVGGLAGVGTDTQYF. The CDR3 nucleotides read TGTGCCAGCAGCGTAGGGGGACTAGCGGGAGTGGGCACAGATACGCAGTATTTT.

This clone was detected only a few times. The chain uses TRBV4-2 and TRBJ2-3; the D gene is possibly TRBD1 (6 bases). CDR3 length: 16 amino acids. Germline CDR1 LGHNA, CDR2 YNFKEQ. V dropped 1 base and J dropped 3 bases, with 14 bases sitting between them. The CDR3 DNA sequence: TGTGCCAGCAGCCAAGGGGCCAGGGGTCGAACAGATACGCAGTATTTT. Encoded protein: CASSQGARGRTDTQYF.

V and J are TRBV4-1 and TRBJ2-7; 13 positions match TRBD2. The CDR3 contains 17 residues. The junction had 7 bases not matched to a gene; V was cut back by 2 bases and J by 3 bases. In germline, CDR1 is MGHRA, CDR2 YSYEKL. Here the CDR3 DNA reads TGCGCCAGCAGCCAACACGGACTAGCGGGAGACTACTACGAGCAGTACTTC. It yields the protein CASSQHGLAGDYYEQYF.